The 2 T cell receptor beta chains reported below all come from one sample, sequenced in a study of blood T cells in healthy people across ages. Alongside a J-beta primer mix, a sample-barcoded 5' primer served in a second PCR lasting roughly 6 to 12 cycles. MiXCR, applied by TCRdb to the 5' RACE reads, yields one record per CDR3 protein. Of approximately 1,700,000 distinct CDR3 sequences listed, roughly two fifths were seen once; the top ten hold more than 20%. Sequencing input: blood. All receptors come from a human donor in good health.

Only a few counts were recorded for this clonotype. The CDR3 DNA sequence: TGCAGTGCTAGGTCAAGCGGGGCCTCCTCCTACAATGAGCAGTTCTTC. It translates to CSARSSGASSYNEQFF. The chain links TRBV20-1 to TRBJ2-1, with 7 bases fitting TRBD2. Germline V gene sequence: CDR1 DFQATT, CDR2 SNEGSKA (reference sequence). V was clipped by 3 bases and J by 0 bases; unmatched bases: 8. This CDR3 is built from 16 residues.

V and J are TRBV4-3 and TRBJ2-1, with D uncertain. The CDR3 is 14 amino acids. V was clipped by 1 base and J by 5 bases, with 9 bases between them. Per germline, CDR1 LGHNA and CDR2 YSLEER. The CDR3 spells CASSQVSIHNEQFF. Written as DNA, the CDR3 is TGCGCCAGCAGCCAAGTTTCGATTCACAATGAGCAGTTCTTC.